These T cell receptor beta chains were read from a single sample in a study of Graves' ophthalmopathy and Graves' hyperthyroidism. Using its own MiXCR run on the multiplex PCR reads, TCRdb lists one record per CDR3 protein. The table records more than 45,000 distinct CDR3 sequences, about 50% of them present only once. Sequenced: peripheral blood. These receptors all come from an adult man with Graves' ophthalmopathy. Each CDR3 is given with its conserved first and last residue. Fields, in order: V gene, clone size, D gene, J gene, CDR3 length, CDR3 protein, CDR3 DNA. D genes are given only for firm matches. Some rows mark clone size as missing; the rest say once, few, many or name a class of expanded clone.

TRBV7-6	.	TRBD1	TRBJ2-7	14	CASSPGTGDDEQYF	TGTGCCAGCAGCCCCGGGACAGGGGACGACGAGCAGTACTTC
TRBV20-1	.	TRBD1	TRBJ1-6	14	CSASTGQGNSPLHF	TGCAGTGCTAGTACGGGACAGGGAAATTCACCCCTCCACTTT
TRBV29-1	.	.	TRBJ2-1	14	CSVETGVSYNEQFF	TGCAGCGTTGAGACCGGGGTATCCTACAATGAGCAGTTCTTC
TRBV9	many	.	TRBJ1-1	14	CASSVGRTFNEAFF	TGTGCCAGCAGCGTAGGACGGACCTTTAATGAAGCTTTCTTT
TRBV9	many	TRBD1	TRBJ1-4	15	CASSVGTGGGEKLFF	TGTGCCAGCAGCGTGGGGACAGGGGGTGGTGAAAAACTGTTTTTT
TRBV6-5	many	.	TRBJ2-5	16	CASSYSGARKQETQYF	TGTGCCAGCAGTTACTCGGGGGCCAGAAAGCAAGAGACCCAGTACTTC
TRBV7-7	.	TRBD2	TRBJ2-1	14	CARGLAPTYNEQFF	TGTGCTAGAGGACTAGCGCCGACCTACAATGAGCAGTTCTTC
TRBV29-1	.	TRBD2	TRBJ2-7	18	CSVEPSGGLAGNPYEQYF	TGCAGCGTTGAACCTAGCGGGGGACTAGCGGGGAACCCTTACGAGCAGTACTTC
TRBV5-1	.	TRBD1	TRBJ2-7	13	CASRITGAYEQYF	TGCGCCAGCAGGATAACAGGGGCCTACGAGCAGTACTTC
TRBV25-1	.	.	TRBJ2-7	15	CASSESTWDDYEQYF	TGTGCCAGCAGTGAATCAACCTGGGACGACTACGAGCAGTACTTC
TRBV24-1	.	TRBD2	TRBJ2-1	15	CATSDSLAGAYEQFF	TGTGCCACCAGTGATTCACTAGCGGGAGCCTATGAGCAGTTCTTC
TRBV6-4	many	TRBD1	TRBJ2-2	16	CASRPTGTGNTGELFF	TGTGCCAGCAGGCCGACCGGGACAGGGAACACCGGGGAGCTGTTTTTT
TRBV7-3	.	.	TRBJ2-1	16	CASSRSGQSSYNEQFF	TGTGCCAGCAGCCGGAGCGGACAGAGCTCCTACAATGAGCAGTTCTTC
TRBV20-1	.	TRBD2	TRBJ2-2	13	CSARGGSTGELFF	TGCAGTGCTAGGGGCGGGAGCACCGGGGAGCTGTTTTTT
TRBV20-1	.	.	TRBJ2-3	15	CSAYPGLGGADTQYF	TGCAGTGCTTATCCAGGACTAGGGGGGGCAGATACGCAGTATTTT
TRBV25-1	.	.	TRBJ1-4	15	CASRAGAKGNEKLFF	TGTGCCAGCAGGGCCGGGGCCAAGGGTAATGAAAAACTGTTTTTT
TRBV2	medium-sized	TRBD1	TRBJ1-5	15	CASSLGQGSDQPQHF	TGTGCCAGCAGTTTGGGACAGGGGAGCGATCAGCCCCAGCATTTT
TRBV7-7	few	TRBD1	TRBJ1-6	17	CASSTGQGASYNSPLHF	TGTGCTAGCAGCACCGGACAGGGGGCATCCTATAATTCACCCCTCCACTTT
TRBV3-1	many	.	TRBJ2-3	13	CASSQGGADTQYF	TGTGCCAGCAGCCAAGGGGGCGCAGATACGCAGTATTTT
TRBV7-8	.	.	TRBJ2-7	15	CASSLERGASYEQYF	TGTGCCAGCAGCTTAGAAAGGGGGGCGTCCTACGAGCAGTACTTC
TRBV29-1	medium-sized	TRBD2	TRBJ2-1	13	CSVSGRSDNEQFF	TGCAGCGTTAGCGGGAGATCGGACAATGAGCAGTTCTTC
TRBV20-1	.	.	TRBJ1-2	12	CSAREGARGYTF	TGCAGTGCTAGAGAGGGGGCGCGTGGCTACACCTTC
TRBV5-8	many	TRBD1	TRBJ1-5	15	CASSLGNRGREPQHF	TGTGCCAGCAGCTTGGGGAACAGGGGGCGAGAGCCCCAGCATTTT
TRBV10-1	few	TRBD2	TRBJ2-1	13	CASSRTRYNEQFF	TGCGCCAGCAGTCGGACTAGATACAATGAGCAGTTCTTC
TRBV20-1	.	TRBD2	TRBJ2-1	14	CSARASGGGNEQFF	TGCAGTGCTAGAGCCAGCGGGGGGGGCAATGAGCAGTTCTTC
TRBV19	.	TRBD1	TRBJ2-7	14	CASSSEGQLYEQYF	TGTGCCAGTAGTAGCGAGGGACAGCTCTACGAGCAGTACTTC
TRBV5-4	.	.	TRBJ1-5	14	CASSLGNGNQPQHF	TGTGCCAGCAGCTTGGGGAACGGCAATCAGCCCCAGCATTTT
TRBV7-6	medium-sized	.	TRBJ2-3	13	CASSLGRPDTQYF	TGTGCCAGCAGCTTAGGTCGTCCAGATACGCAGTATTTT
TRBV4-1	.	.	TRBJ1-2	16	CASSHPGGGLSYGYTF	TGCGCCAGCAGCCATCCTGGGGGGGGCCTGTCCTATGGCTACACCTTC
TRBV7-6	.	TRBD1	TRBJ2-7	14	CASSLGDRVGEQYF	TGTGCCAGCAGCTTAGGGGACAGGGTAGGCGAGCAGTACTTC
TRBV12-3/TRBV12-4	.	.	TRBJ2-3	13	CASTRSGTDTQYF	TGTGCCAGCACCCGATCGGGCACAGATACGCAGTATTTT
TRBV12-3/TRBV12-4	.	.	TRBJ2-1	13	CASSLAGSTEQFF	TGTGCCAGCAGTTTAGCGGGATCCACTGAGCAGTTCTTC
TRBV5-1	.	.	TRBJ1-6	13	CASSSGVNSPLHF	TGCGCAAGCAGCTCCGGGGTAAATTCACCCCTCCACTTT
TRBV20-1	.	TRBD1	TRBJ2-5	17	CSARAPLSGQGAETQYF	TGCAGTGCTAGAGCACCCCTCTCGGGACAGGGGGCAGAGACCCAGTACTTC
TRBV7-6	many	TRBD2	TRBJ2-3	17	CASSLSLAGEWVDTQYF	TGTGCCAGCAGCTTATCCCTAGCGGGAGAATGGGTAGATACGCAGTATTTT
TRBV28	many	TRBD1	TRBJ2-2	15	CASGGGQGRTGELFF	TGTGCCAGCGGAGGGGGACAGGGACGCACCGGGGAGCTGTTTTTT
TRBV9	many	TRBD2	TRBJ2-1	15	CASSVSGRAGNEQFF	TGTGCCAGCAGCGTAAGCGGGAGGGCAGGGAATGAGCAGTTCTTC
TRBV18	few	.	TRBJ1-1	13	CASSPGANTEAFF	TGTGCCAGCTCACCAGGGGCAAACACTGAAGCTTTCTTT
TRBV7-9	.	.	TRBJ2-7	14	CASSFPNTNYEQYF	TGTGCCAGCAGTTTCCCTAACACGAACTACGAGCAGTACTTC
TRBV27	many	.	TRBJ2-1	12	CASSTSDNEQFF	TGTGCCAGCAGCACATCGGACAATGAGCAGTTCTTC
TRBV7-8	once	.	TRBJ2-1	11	CASSRRNVQFF	TGTGCCAGCAGCAGACGTAATGTGCAGTTCTTC
TRBV7-6	.	.	TRBJ2-1	15	CASIKGVSSYNEQFF	TGTGCCAGCATCAAGGGGGTCAGCTCCTACAATGAGCAGTTCTTC
TRBV6-1	.	TRBD1	TRBJ1-1	13	CASRQGWDTEAFF	TGTGCCAGCAGACAGGGGTGGGACACTGAAGCTTTCTTT
TRBV7-3	many	TRBD2	TRBJ2-1	16	CASSPRLAGGLGEQFF	TGTGCCAGCAGCCCCAGACTAGCGGGAGGGCTCGGTGAGCAGTTCTTC
TRBV3-1	.	.	TRBJ2-1	12	CASSSNSGGQFF	TGTGCCAGCAGCTCAAACTCGGGCGGGCAGTTCTTC
TRBV4-1	many	.	TRBJ1-3	18	CASSQDSQGTHSGNTIYF	TGCGCCAGCAGCCAAGATAGTCAGGGGACGCACTCTGGAAACACCATATATTTT
TRBV14	many	TRBD1	TRBJ2-7	14	CASSRGQQTYEQYF	TGTGCCAGCAGCCGGGGACAGCAAACCTACGAGCAGTACTTC
TRBV29-1	medium-sized	.	TRBJ1-1	11	CSVGTYGEAFF	TGCAGCGTGGGGACCTACGGTGAAGCTTTCTTT
TRBV20-1	.	TRBD2	TRBJ2-7	14	CSARGGLAGGEQYF	TGCAGTGCTAGAGGCGGGCTAGCGGGGGGGGAGCAGTACTTC
TRBV5-1	.	TRBD1	TRBJ2-3	14	CASSDQGVADTQYF	TGCGCCAGCAGCGACCAGGGGGTCGCTGATACGCAGTATTTT
TRBV5-1	.	TRBD1	TRBJ2-7	16	CASSLRPGQGVDEQYF	TGCGCCAGCAGCCTCCGTCCGGGACAGGGGGTAGACGAGCAGTACTTC
TRBV15	.	.	TRBJ2-3	17	CATTVDEGPPGTDTQYF	TGTGCCACCACCGTAGACGAGGGACCTCCAGGCACAGATACGCAGTATTTT